This TCR beta chain appears in the sequencing data of a study of blood T cells in healthy people across ages. Whole-study context: Per two T cells, about one barcoded beta molecule was captured through template switching. General study results and limits: In older individuals, TCR beta diversity per million T cells was lower, falling roughly linearly with age. Conclusively comparing naive with antigen-experienced cells was impossible with unsorted PBMCs.

Combining a sample-barcoded 5' primer with a J-beta primer mix, a second PCR ran for about 7 to 11 cycles. MiXCR was run by TCRdb on the 5' RACE reads, yielding one entry per CDR3 protein. Of some 1 million distinct CDR3 sequences in the sample, 40% to 45% were seen once. As regards this clonotype: Its antigen is not identified.

The J segment lost 3 bases and the V segment lost 4 bases, leaving 6 bases of the junction unmatched. The CDR3 length is 15 residues. Looked up from germline, CDR1 is SGHTA and CDR2 is FQGNSA. The receptor was isolated from a woman aged 60-70 years in good health. The chain combines TRBV7-2 with TRBJ1-5; 7 bases line up with TRBD1. What was sequenced was blood. The CDR3: CASSSLDRSNQPQHF. DNA of the CDR3: TGTGCCAGCAGCTCACTGGACAGGTCCAATCAGCCCCAGCATTTT.